What follows are 22 T cell receptor beta chains derived from one specimen sequenced in a study of T cell responses to AZD1222 COVID-19 vaccine. Assay used: immunoSEQ multiplex PCR; TCRdb lists only in-frame clones, some missing. This table holds 120,000 or so clones, roughly 88% found once. Source: peripheral blood, taken on day 0 of MenACWY control vaccination. Receptors were obtained from an adult in good health.

The rearrangement joins TRBV10-3 to TRBJ1-2, with TRBD1 as a possible D gene (6 bases). V was cut by 1 base and J by 5 bases, with 8 bases left in between. The CDR3 is made up of 13 amino acids. Germline loops: CDR1 ENHRY, CDR2 SYGVKD. The CDR3: CAISEWTAYGYTF. CDR3 in DNA: TGTGCCATCAGTGAGTGGACAGCTTATGGCTACACCTTC.

This clone was seen once. V gene TRBV13 combines with J gene TRBJ2-3; 10 bases are shared with TRBD2. V dropped 4 bases and J dropped 4; count of bases not matched to a gene: 5. The germline gives CDR1 PRHDT, CDR2 FYEKMQ (reference sequence). CDR3 length: 15 residues. For the CDR3, the DNA is TGTGCCAGCAGCTCTAGCGGGAGAGGGGCAGATACGCAGTATTTT. Translation: CASSSSGRGADTQYF.

V and J are TRBV3-1 (or the pseudogene TRBV3-2) and TRBJ2-3; TRBD1 is a possible D gene (6 bases). Trimming cost V 5 bases and J 4 bases, with 10 bases left between them. CDR1 LGHDT and CDR2 YNNKEL come from the germline V gene (reference sequence). The CDR3 is 13 residues long. The CDR3 coding sequence is TGTGCCAGCAGCAAAGGACAGCCAGATACGCAGTATTTT. It is translated as CASSKGQPDTQYF.

The chain couples TRBV11-2 to TRBJ2-1; D not certain. Deletions cut 1 base from V and 4 bases from J, with 17 bases between. Germline CDR1 SGHAT, CDR2 FQNNGV. The CDR3 runs to 17 residues. CDR3: CASSLGQYGKKYNEQFF. CDR3 sequence (DNA): TGTGCCAGCAGCTTAGGCCAGTATGGGAAAAAATACAATGAGCAGTTCTTC. Full variable domain (remainder filled in from reference TRBV11-2 and TRBJ2-1): EAGVAQSPRYKIIEKRQSVAFWCNPISGHATLYWYQQILGQGPKLLIQFQNNGVVDDSQLPKDRFSAERLKGVDSTLKIQPAKLEDSAVYLCASSLGQYGKKYNEQFFGPGTRLTVL.

The chain couples TRBV3-1 (or the pseudogene TRBV3-2) to TRBJ2-1; 11 positions match TRBD2. The CDR3 is 17 residues long. The germline V gene has CDR1 LGHDT and CDR2 YNNKEL (reference sequence). J was trimmed by 9 bases and V by 4 bases; bases with no gene match: 14. The CDR3 protein is CASSPHLSGRGWGEQFF. The DNA for the CDR3 is TGTGCCAGCAGCCCTCACCTTAGCGGGAGGGGGTGGGGTGAGCAGTTCTTC.

The chain combines TRBV20-1 with TRBJ2-1; 8 nucleotides align to TRBD2. V shed 3 bases, J shed 9 bases, and the junction held 16 bases outside the gene matches. The germline gives CDR1 DFQATT, CDR2 SNEGSKA (reference sequence). The CDR3 has 16 amino acids. The CDR3 bases are TGCAGTGCTAGTCTAAGCGGGAGTACTGTTAGGGCTGAGCAGTTCTTC. Encoded protein: CSASLSGSTVRAEQFF.

The V and J genes are TRBV11-2 and TRBJ2-2, with TRBD1 matching 8 bases. The V segment lost 7 bases and the J segment 0 bases; nucleotides outside the gene matches: 16. CDR3 length: 19 residues. Germline V gene lookup returns CDR1 SGHAT and CDR2 FQNNGV. CDR3 sequence (DNA): TGTGCCAGCACCTATGATGGGGGACAGGCTCTCGCGAACACCGGGGAGCTGTTTTTT. This codes for CASTYDGGQALANTGELFF.

The rearrangement links TRBV28 to TRBJ1-1; D remains unclear. V was shortened by 3 bases and J by 7 bases, with 6 bases between the two germline ends. CDR3 length: 11 residues. Germline CDR1 and CDR2: MDHEN and SYDVKM. CDR3 region: CASSFSSEAFF. For the CDR3, the DNA is TGTGCCAGCAGTTTTTCTAGTGAAGCTTTCTTT. The full variable domain, its missing parts supplied by reference TRBV28 and TRBJ1-1, is DVKVTQSSRYLVKRTGEKVFLECVQDMDHENMFWYRQDPGLGLRLIYFSYDVKMKEKGDIPEGYSVSREKKERFSLILESASTNQTSMYLCASSFSSEAFFGQGTRLTVV.

The CDR3 coding sequence is TGCGCCAGCAGCTTGGATGGGGGGCAGAATGAAAAACTGTTTTTT. It translates to CASSLDGGQNEKLFF. This chain uses TRBV5-1 with TRBJ1-4, with D possibly TRBD1 on 6 matching bases. The CDR3 is 15 residues long. Germline CDR1 is SGHRS and CDR2 is YFSETQ. Trimming removed 0 bases at V and 5 bases at J, with 11 bases between. Combining the CDR3 with reference TRBV5-1 and TRBJ1-4 gives the whole variable domain KAGVTQTPRYLIKTRGQQVTLSCSPISGHRSVSWYQQTPGQGLQFLFEYFSETQRNKGNFPGRFSGRQFSNSRSEMNVSTLELGDSALYLCASSLDGGQNEKLFFGSGTQLSVL.

Worth noting for this clone: Other DNA sequences within the sample encode an identical CDR3. The chain is built from TRBV5-1 and TRBJ2-5; D gene unclear. Germline CDR1 is SGHRS and CDR2 is YFSETQ. V lost 4 bases, J lost 2 bases, and 3 bases lay in between. This CDR3 has 11 amino acids. The CDR3 loop reads CASSLQETQYF. The CDR3 DNA follows: TGCGCCAGCAGCCTTCAAGAGACCCAGTACTTC.

This clone was detected only a few times. The rearrangement uses TRBV4-3 and TRBJ2-2; D might be TRBD2 (6 bases). The CDR3 runs to 15 residues. V lost 1 base to trimming and J lost 4 bases, with 10 bases between them. The germline CDR1 and CDR2 sequences are LGHNA and YSLEER. DNA of the CDR3: TGCGCCAGCAGCCAAGGGGACTTCCTCACCGGGGAGCTGTTTTTT. Its translation is CASSQGDFLTGELFF.

The chain couples TRBV27 to TRBJ1-2; no definite D call. The germline V and J ends were trimmed by 2 bases and 2 bases, with 6 bases remaining between them. The length of the CDR3 is 13 residues. The germline gives CDR1 MNHEY, CDR2 SMNVEV (reference sequence). The CDR3 region is CASSLRYNYGYTF. The CDR3 nucleotides are TGTGCCAGCAGTTTAAGGTACAACTATGGCTACACCTTC.

This sequence joins TRBV14 and TRBJ2-1; no clear D gene. This CDR3 region has 12 residues. Germline V gene data show CDR1 as SGHDN and CDR2 as FVKESK. Trimming cost V 1 base and J 5 bases, with 3 bases left between them. The CDR3 nucleotides read TGTGCCAGCAGCCAAGTCAACAATGAGCAGTTCTTC. This encodes CASSQVNNEQFF. Based on the CDR3 plus reference TRBV14 and TRBJ2-1, the full variable domain is EAGVTQFPSHSVIEKGQTVTLRCDPISGHDNLYWYRRVMGKEIKFLLHFVKESKQDESGMPNNRFLAERTGGTYSTLKVQPAELEDSGVYFCASSQVNNEQFFGPGTRLTVL.

The V gene is TRBV5-1, the J gene TRBJ2-3, with TRBD1 matching 7 bases. Germline values: CDR1 SGHRS, CDR2 YFSETQ. This CDR3 has 14 residues. V lost 4 bases and J lost 1; bases outside the gene matches: 3. The CDR3 sequence is CASSPGTGTDTQYF. The CDR3 nucleotides read TGCGCCAGCAGCCCCGGGACAGGCACAGATACGCAGTATTTT.

Here the CDR3 DNA reads TGTGCCAGCAGTTCGCTCCCCAGACAGGGGTCTGGGGCCAACGTCCTGACTTTC. It specifies CASSSLPRQGSGANVLTF. The V gene is TRBV28, the J gene TRBJ2-6; 8 bases are a match to TRBD1. CDR3 length: 18 residues. Germline trimming cut 4 bases from V and 1 base from J; bases unmatched to any gene: 9. CDR1 is MDHEN and CDR2 is SYDVKM in the germline V gene.

The V gene is TRBV9, the J gene TRBJ2-2, with 9 bases matching TRBD2. CDR3 length: 15 residues. The germline V gene encodes CDR1 SGDLS and CDR2 YYNGEE. With V trimmed by 3 bases and J by 0 bases, 0 bases remained unmatched. In DNA, the CDR3 is TGTGCCAGCAGCGCTAGCGGGGCGAACACCGGGGAGCTGTTTTTT. It yields the protein CASSASGANTGELFF.

The chain combines TRBV25-1 with TRBJ1-2; 9 nucleotides agree with TRBD1. Germline CDR1 MGHDK, CDR2 SYGVNS. CDR3 length: 15 amino acids. J lost 8 bases, V lost 0 bases, and 7 bases had no gene match. The CDR3 region is CASSEYYDRGRGYTF. CDR3 DNA: TGTGCCAGCAGTGAATATTACGACAGGGGGAGAGGCTACACCTTC.

V gene TRBV7-9 combines with J gene TRBJ1-2; 8 bases align to TRBD1. Germline V gene sequence: CDR1 SEHNR, CDR2 FQNEAQ (reference sequence). Trimming removed 5 bases from V and 4 bases from J; junction bases left unmatched: 9. The CDR3 consists of 15 residues. DNA of the CDR3: TGTGCCAGCAGCCCATCGGACAGGGAGACCTATGGCTACACCTTC. Its protein product is CASSPSDRETYGYTF.

The rearrangement uses TRBV3-1 (or the pseudogene TRBV3-2) and TRBJ2-2; D unresolved. Per germline, CDR1 LGHDT and CDR2 YNNKEL (reference sequence). V lost 4 bases and J 7 bases, leaving 10 bases between the germline ends. The CDR3 has 13 amino acids. The CDR3 protein is CASSPKAVGELFF. CDR3 nucleotides: TGTGCCAGCAGCCCAAAGGCGGTCGGGGAGCTGTTTTTT.

V and J are TRBV14 and TRBJ2-7, with 9 nucleotides matching TRBD2. The V gene end was trimmed by 0 bases and the J gene end by 0 bases; junction bases not matched to a gene: 3. The CDR3 has 16 amino acids. The germline CDR1 and CDR2 sequences are SGHDN and FVKESK. The CDR3 region is CASSQEVAGDSYEQYV. CDR3 DNA: TGTGCCAGCAGCCAAGAGGTAGCGGGGGACTCCTACGAGCAGTACGTC.

The chain joins TRBV7-8 to TRBJ2-1; D call uncertain. Trimming left V 6 bases short and J 2 bases short, with 8 bases between. In germline, CDR1 is SGHVS, CDR2 FQNEAQ. The CDR3 is made up of 13 amino acids. CDR3 amino acids: CASSRSPYNEQFF. In nucleotides, the CDR3 is TGTGCCAGCAGTCGATCGCCCTACAATGAGCAGTTCTTC.

This clone was seen more than once but under ten times. This chain uses TRBV3-1 (or the pseudogene TRBV3-2) with TRBJ1-6; D might be TRBD1 (6 bases). The CDR3 runs to 14 residues. Germline V CDR1 and CDR2: LGHDT, YNNKEL (reference sequence). V dropped 7 bases and J dropped 10 bases, with 17 bases sitting between them. CDR3 protein: CASKRGQEGSPLHF. Written as DNA, the CDR3 is TGTGCCAGCAAGCGGGGGCAGGAAGGGTCACCCCTCCACTTT.